The 2 T cell receptor beta chains in this list originate from one sample, sequenced in a study of blood T cell repertoires in COVID-19. Clones were read by immunoSEQ multiplex PCR, and TCRdb kept only the in-frame ones, dropping some. The sample holds tens of thousands of clones, roughly 87% seen once. Sequenced sample: peripheral blood. The receptors stem from a man aged 25 to 40 with acute or convalescent COVID-19.

V is TRBV2 and J is TRBJ2-5, with D tentatively TRBD2 (5 bases). Germline V gene sequence: CDR1 SNHLY, CDR2 FYNNEI. The ends were cut back, 8 bases at V and 9 bases at J, with 19 bases in the middle. The CDR3 sequence is 13 residues long. CDR3 residues: CASSAGQERAQYF. CDR3 DNA sequence: TGTGCCAGCTCTGCGGGCCAAGAGAGGGCCCAGTACTTC. Using reference TRBV2 and TRBJ2-5 for the parts outside the CDR3, the full variable domain is EPEVTQTPSHQVTQMGQEVILRCVPISNHLYFYWYRQILGQKVEFLVSFYNNEISEKSEIFDDQFSVERPDGSNFTLKIRSTKLEDSAMYFCASSAGQERAQYFGPGTRLLVL.

This chain uses TRBV28 with TRBJ2-6, with D possibly matching TRBD1 (6 bases). V was clipped by 6 bases and J by 4 bases, with 16 bases between them. The CDR3 is 16 amino acids. Germline V CDR1 and CDR2: MDHEN, SYDVKM. The chain's CDR3 is CASSRTRGFGANVLTF. DNA for the CDR3: TGTGCCAGCAGCCGTACGAGGGGGTTCGGGGCCAACGTCCTGACTTTC.